This T cell receptor beta chain was captured in a study of cytomegalovirus exposure and HLA in healthy donors. The PCR contained 60 Vbeta and 13 Jbeta primers. Produced via immunoSEQ multiplex PCR; TCRdb's table is partial and in-frame only. This table holds 150,000 to 200,000 clones, roughly 70% found once. This clone has just a few counts. Germline assignment: CDR1 ENHRY and CDR2 SYGVKD. The CDR3 loop spans 15 amino acids. The J segment lost 0 bases and the V segment lost 6 bases, leaving 7 bases of the junction unmatched. Sequencing was performed on PBMCs. V gene TRBV10-3 combines with J gene TRBJ2-7; 8 nucleotides match TRBD1. This TCR derives from a male donor in good health and CMV-seronegative. CDR3 sequence: CAIRPGTGSSYEQYF. CDR3 nucleotides: TGTGCCATCAGACCCGGGACAGGCAGCTCCTACGAGCAGTACTTC.